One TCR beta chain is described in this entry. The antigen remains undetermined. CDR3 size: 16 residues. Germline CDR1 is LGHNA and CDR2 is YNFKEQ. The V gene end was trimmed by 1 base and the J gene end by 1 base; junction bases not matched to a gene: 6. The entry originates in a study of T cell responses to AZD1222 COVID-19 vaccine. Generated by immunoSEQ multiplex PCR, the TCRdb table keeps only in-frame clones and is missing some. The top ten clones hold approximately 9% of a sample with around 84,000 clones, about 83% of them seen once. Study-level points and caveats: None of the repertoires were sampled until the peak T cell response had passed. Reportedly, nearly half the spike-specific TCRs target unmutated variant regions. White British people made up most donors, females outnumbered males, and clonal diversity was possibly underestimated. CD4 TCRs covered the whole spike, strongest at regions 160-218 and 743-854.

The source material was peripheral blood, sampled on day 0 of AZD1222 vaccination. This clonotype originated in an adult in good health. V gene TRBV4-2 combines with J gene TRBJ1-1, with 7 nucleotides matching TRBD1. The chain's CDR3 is CASSQGAGQSNTEAFF. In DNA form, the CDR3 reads TGTGCCAGCAGCCAAGGGGCGGGACAGTCGAACACTGAAGCTTTCTTT.